Sequencing of this T cell receptor (beta chain) was carried out in a study of human T cells and chemical hapten exposure. Germline V gene data show CDR1 as SEHNR and CDR2 as FQNEAQ (reference sequence). This CDR3 spans 15 amino acids. The germline V and J ends were trimmed by 4 bases and 2 bases, with 14 bases remaining between them. In the source study's methods: The number of TCRs in each sample had a median of about 95,000 and spanned roughly 23,224 to 700,000. TCRdb called the 5' RACE reads again in MiXCR, with one record for every CDR3 protein. For this entry, the V and J calls and clone size follow TCRdb and not the study's own pipeline. The sample yields some 150,000 distinct CDR3 sequences, around 4.1% seen once. This clonotype occurred many times. Total RNA was extracted from unfractionated whole blood.

This sequence was found in a female donor in good health. V gene TRBV7-9 combines with J gene TRBJ2-5; D gene ambiguous. This CDR3 is CASSWVLADQETQYF. CDR3 nucleotides: TGTGCCAGCAGCTGGGTTCTCGCGGATCAAGAGACCCAGTACTTC.